These T cell receptor beta chains were read from a single sample in a study of blood T cell repertoires in COVID-19. Assay: immunoSEQ multiplex PCR; the TCRdb copy retains only in-frame clones and omits some. The sample has roughly 14,000 clones; around 88% are singletons. Input material: peripheral blood. Receptors originate from a human donor in a cohort sampled during active COVID-19. Each CDR3 is given with its conserved first and last residue. Each record gives: J gene, clone size, V gene, CDR3 protein. Some rows mark clone size as missing; the rest say once, few, many or name a class of expanded clone.

J: TRBJ1-2
size: NA
V: TRBV19
CDR3: CASSQDRVGYGYTF

J: TRBJ1-5
size: few
V: TRBV6-5
CDR3: CASSYSGGSNQPQHF

J: TRBJ2-7
size: NA
V: TRBV3-1/TRBV3-2
CDR3: CASTDTKAPGQSSYEQYF

J: TRBJ2-3
size: once
V: TRBV29-1
CDR3: CSLGGTGFSDTQYF

J: TRBJ2-1
size: NA
V: TRBV6-5
CDR3: CASNQASGEGLRQFF

J: TRBJ2-5
size: NA
V: TRBV5-1
CDR3: CASSLAYSSLETQYF

J: TRBJ2-5
size: NA
V: TRBV11-3
CDR3: CASSSGLAGEETQYF

J: TRBJ1-5
size: NA
V: TRBV10-3
CDR3: CAISESAGVEPQHF

J: TRBJ1-2
size: NA
V: TRBV7-3
CDR3: CASSLLGAPSYGYTF

J: TRBJ1-1
size: NA
V: TRBV19
CDR3: CASSIDRGTSTEAFF

J: TRBJ1-5
size: NA
V: TRBV6-5
CDR3: CASRGQGGRQPQHF

J: TRBJ2-1
size: NA
V: TRBV9
CDR3: CASSVFSGGYNEQFF

J: TRBJ2-1
size: NA
V: TRBV19
CDR3: CASSKGRLLNEQFF

J: TRBJ2-3
size: NA
V: TRBV18
CDR3: CASSPPGLAGGTDTQYF

J: TRBJ2-2
size: NA
V: TRBV7-2
CDR3: CASSTTRGDTGELFF

J: TRBJ2-2
size: NA
V: TRBV7-8
CDR3: CASSLDLAAGELFF